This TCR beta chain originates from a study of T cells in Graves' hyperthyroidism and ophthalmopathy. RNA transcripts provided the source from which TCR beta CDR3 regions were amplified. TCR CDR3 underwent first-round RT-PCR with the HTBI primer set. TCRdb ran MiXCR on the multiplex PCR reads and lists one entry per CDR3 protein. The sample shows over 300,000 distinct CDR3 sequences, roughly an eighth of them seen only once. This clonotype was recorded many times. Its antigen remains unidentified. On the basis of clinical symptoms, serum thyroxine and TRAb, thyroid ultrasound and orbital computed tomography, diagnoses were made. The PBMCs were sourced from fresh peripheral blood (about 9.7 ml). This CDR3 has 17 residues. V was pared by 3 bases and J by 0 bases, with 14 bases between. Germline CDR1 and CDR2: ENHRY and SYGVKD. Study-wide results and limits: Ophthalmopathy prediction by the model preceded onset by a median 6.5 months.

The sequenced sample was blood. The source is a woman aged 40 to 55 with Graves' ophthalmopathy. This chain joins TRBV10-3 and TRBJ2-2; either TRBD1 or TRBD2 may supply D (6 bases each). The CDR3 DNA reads TGTGCCATCAGTGATAAGGAGGGGGACGCGAACACCGGGGAGCTGTTTTTT. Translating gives CAISDKEGDANTGELFF.